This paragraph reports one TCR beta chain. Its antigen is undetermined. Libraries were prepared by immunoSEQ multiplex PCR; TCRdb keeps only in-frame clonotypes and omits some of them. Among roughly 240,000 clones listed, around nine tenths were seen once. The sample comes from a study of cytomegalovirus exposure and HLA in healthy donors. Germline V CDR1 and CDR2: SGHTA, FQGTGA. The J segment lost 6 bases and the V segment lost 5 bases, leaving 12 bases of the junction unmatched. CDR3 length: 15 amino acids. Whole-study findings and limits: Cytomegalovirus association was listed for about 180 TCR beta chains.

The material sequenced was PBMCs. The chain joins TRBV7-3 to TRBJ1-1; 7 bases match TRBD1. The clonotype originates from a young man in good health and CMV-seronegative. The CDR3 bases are TGTGCCAGCAGCCCGACCCCTACAGGGGTGGCTGAAGCTTTCTTT. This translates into CASSPTPTGVAEAFF.